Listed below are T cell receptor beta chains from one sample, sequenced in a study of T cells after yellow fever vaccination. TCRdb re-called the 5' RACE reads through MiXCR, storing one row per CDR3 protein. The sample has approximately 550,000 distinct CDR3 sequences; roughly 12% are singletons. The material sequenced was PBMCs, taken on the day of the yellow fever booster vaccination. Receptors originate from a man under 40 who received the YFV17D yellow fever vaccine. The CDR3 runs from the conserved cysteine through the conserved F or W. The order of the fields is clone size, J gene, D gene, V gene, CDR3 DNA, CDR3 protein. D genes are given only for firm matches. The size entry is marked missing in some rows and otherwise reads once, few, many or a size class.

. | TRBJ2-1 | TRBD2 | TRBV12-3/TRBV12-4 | TGTGCCAGCAGTTTAGGGCTAGCGGGAGTCGGCTACAATGAGCAGTTCTTC | CASSLGLAGVGYNEQFF
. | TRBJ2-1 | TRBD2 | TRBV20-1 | TGCAGTGCCCGACTAGCGGGATCCTACAATGAGCAGTTCTTC | CSARLAGSYNEQFF
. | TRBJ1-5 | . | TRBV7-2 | TGTGCCAGCAGCTTAGCGTCCCGGGACCAGCCCCAGCATTTT | CASSLASRDQPQHF
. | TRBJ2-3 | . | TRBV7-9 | TGTGCCAGCAGCCCCCAACAGGGCCCCACAGATACGCAGTATTTT | CASSPQQGPTDTQYF
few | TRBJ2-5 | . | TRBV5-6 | TGTGCCAGCAGCTTCGGGCAGACTTTACAAGAGACCCAGTACTTC | CASSFGQTLQETQYF
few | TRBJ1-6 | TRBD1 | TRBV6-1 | TGTGCCAGCAGGGGACAGGGGGCCTTTTCACCCCTCCACTTT | CASRGQGAFSPLHF
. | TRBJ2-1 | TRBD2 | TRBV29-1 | TGCAGCGCACACGAGCGGGGCTCCTACAATGAGCAGTTCTTC | CSAHERGSYNEQFF
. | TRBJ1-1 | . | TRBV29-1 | TGCAGCGTTTGGGGGGGGGAGACTGAAGCTTTCTTT | CSVWGGETEAFF
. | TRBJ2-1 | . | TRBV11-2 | TGTGCCAGCAGCTTGCACAACATTGCTGGGTACAATGAGCAGTTCTTC | CASSLHNIAGYNEQFF
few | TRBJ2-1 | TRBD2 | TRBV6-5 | TGTGCCAGCAGTTTTACTAGCGGGAGGGTACTACGTGAGCAGTTCTTC | CASSFTSGRVLREQFF
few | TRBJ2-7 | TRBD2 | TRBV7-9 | TGTGCCAGCATGGGACTAGGCTACGAGCAGTACTTC | CASMGLGYEQYF
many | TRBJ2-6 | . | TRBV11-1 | TGTGCCAGCACCCTTCGGGACGGACCCTTACTCGGGGCCAACGTCCTGACTTTC | CASTLRDGPLLGANVLTF
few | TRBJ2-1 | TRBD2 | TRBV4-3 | TGCGCCAGCAGCCTCTCCGGGACTAGAGGCAATGAGCAGTTCTTC | CASSLSGTRGNEQFF
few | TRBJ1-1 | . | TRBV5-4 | TGTGCCAGCAGCTGGACGGCGAGCAACACTGAAGCTTTCTTT | CASSWTASNTEAFF
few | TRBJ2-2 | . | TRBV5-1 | TGCGCCAGCAGCCTGGAGGGGGTACCGAACACCGGGGAGCTGTTTTTT | CASSLEGVPNTGELFF
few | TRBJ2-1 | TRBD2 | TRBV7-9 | TGTGCCAGCAGCCAGACTAGCGGGAGGTTGGATGAGCAGTTCTTC | CASSQTSGRLDEQFF
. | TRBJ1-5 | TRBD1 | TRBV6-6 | TGTGCCACCAGACAGGGTACTCAGCCCCAGCATTTT | CATRQGTQPQHF
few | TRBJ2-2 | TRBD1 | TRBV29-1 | TGCAGCGTCTCCTCCGGGACAGGGACGAACACCGGGGAGCTGTTTTTT | CSVSSGTGTNTGELFF
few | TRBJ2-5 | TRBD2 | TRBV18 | TGTGCCAGCTCACCACTAGCGGGAGCGCAAGAGACCCAGTACTTC | CASSPLAGAQETQYF
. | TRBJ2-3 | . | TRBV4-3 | TGCGCCAGCAGCCAAGATTACGAGGCGGCGCAGTATTTT | CASSQDYEAAQYF
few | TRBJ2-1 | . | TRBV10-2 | TGCGCCAGCAGTGAGACTAGTGTTTACGGTGAGCAGTTCTTC | CASSETSVYGEQFF
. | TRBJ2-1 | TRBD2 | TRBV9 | TGTGCCAGCAGCCACTCGCGGGCTAGCGGGAGTTATGAGCAGTTCTTC | CASSHSRASGSYEQFF
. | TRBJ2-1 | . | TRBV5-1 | TGCGCCAGCAAGGGCATCGGGGAATACAATGAGCAGTTCTTC | CASKGIGEYNEQFF
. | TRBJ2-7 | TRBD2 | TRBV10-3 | TGTGCCGCCCGGACTAGCGGCTCCTACGAGCAGTACTTC | CAARTSGSYEQYF
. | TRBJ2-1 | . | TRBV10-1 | TGCGCCAGCAGTAGGGACCCCGCGCGTGAGCAGTTCTTC | CASSRDPAREQFF
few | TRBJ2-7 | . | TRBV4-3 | TGCGCCAGCAGCCATTCCGTGGGCAACGAGCAGTACTTC | CASSHSVGNEQYF
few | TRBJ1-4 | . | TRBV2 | TGTGCCAGCAATGAGGGAACTAATGAAAAACTGTTTTTT | CASNEGTNEKLFF
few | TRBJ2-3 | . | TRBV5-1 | TGCGCCAGCAGATATACAGATACGCAGTATTTT | CASRYTDTQYF
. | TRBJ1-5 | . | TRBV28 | TGTGCCAGCAATGCGGGCGCGTCGGGTCAGCCCCAGCATTTT | CASNAGASGQPQHF
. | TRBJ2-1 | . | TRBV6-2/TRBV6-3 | TGTGCCAGCAGTGCCACCCTAGCTAGGTCTGAGCAGTTCTTC | CASSATLARSEQFF
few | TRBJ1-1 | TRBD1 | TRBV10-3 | TGTGCCATCAGTGCGCGACAGGGGGCCGACACTGAAGCTTTCTTT | CAISARQGADTEAFF
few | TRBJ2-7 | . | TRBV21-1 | TGTGCCAGCAGCAAAGTGTCATATCATAACAGGGAAGGTGACTACGAGCAGTACTTC | CASSKVSYHNREGDYEQYF
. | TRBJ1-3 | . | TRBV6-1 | TGTGCCAGCAGAGGGGGTGCCGAAAACACCATATATTTT | CASRGGAENTIYF
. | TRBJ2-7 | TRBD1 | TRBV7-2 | TGTGCCAGCAAGGGACAGGGGTCGGGCGAGCAGTACTTC | CASKGQGSGEQYF
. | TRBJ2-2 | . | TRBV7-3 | TGTGCCAGCAGCAAGATGACCTCTCCTGACGGCACCGGGGAGCTGTTTTTT | CASSKMTSPDGTGELFF
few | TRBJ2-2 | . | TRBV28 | TGTGCCAGCAGTCCAGGGAGTGTGTCCGGGGAGCTGTTTTTT | CASSPGSVSGELFF
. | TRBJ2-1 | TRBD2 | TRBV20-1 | TGCAGTGGACGGGAGGGGCTGAACAATAAGCAGTTCTTC | CSGREGLNNKQFF
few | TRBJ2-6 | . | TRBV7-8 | TGTGCCAGCAGCGCACGCAACAGGGATGGGGCCAACGTCCTGACTTTC | CASSARNRDGANVLTF
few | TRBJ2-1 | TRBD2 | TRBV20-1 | TGCAGTGCTAGAGCCTCGATCGGGAGGGTATACAATGAGCAGTTCTTC | CSARASIGRVYNEQFF
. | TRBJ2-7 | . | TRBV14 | TGTGCCAGCAGCCCTCAGGGTGCTTCGGGCGTCGAGCAGTACTTC | CASSPQGASGVEQYF
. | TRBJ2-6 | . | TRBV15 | TGTGCCACCAGCAGAGATTCAGGGGTTGGGGCCAACGTCCTGACTTTC | CATSRDSGVGANVLTF